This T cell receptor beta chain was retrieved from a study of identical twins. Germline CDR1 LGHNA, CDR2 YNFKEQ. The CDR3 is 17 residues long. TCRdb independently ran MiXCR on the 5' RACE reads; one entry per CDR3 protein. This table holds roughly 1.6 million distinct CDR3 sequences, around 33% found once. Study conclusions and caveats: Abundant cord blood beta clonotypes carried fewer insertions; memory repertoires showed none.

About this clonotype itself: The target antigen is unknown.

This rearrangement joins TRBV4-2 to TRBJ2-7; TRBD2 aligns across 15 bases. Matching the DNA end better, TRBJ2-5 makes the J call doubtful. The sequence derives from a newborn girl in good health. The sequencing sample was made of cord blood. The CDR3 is CASSLERTSGGGETQYF. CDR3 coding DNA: TGTGCCAGCAGCCTAGAAAGGACTAGCGGGGGGGGAGAGACCCAGTACTTC.